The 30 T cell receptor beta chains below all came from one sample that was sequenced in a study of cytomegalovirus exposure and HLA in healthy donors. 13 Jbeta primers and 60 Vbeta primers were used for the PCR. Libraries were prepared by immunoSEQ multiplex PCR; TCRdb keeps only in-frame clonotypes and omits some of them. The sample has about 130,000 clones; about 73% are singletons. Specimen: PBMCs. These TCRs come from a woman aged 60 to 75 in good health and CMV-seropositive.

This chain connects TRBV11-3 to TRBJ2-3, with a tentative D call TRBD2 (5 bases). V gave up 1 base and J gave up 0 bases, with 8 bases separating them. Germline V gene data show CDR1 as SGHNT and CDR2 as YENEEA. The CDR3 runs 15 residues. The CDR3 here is CASSLGGWSTDTQYF. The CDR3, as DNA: TGTGCCAGCAGCTTAGGAGGGTGGAGCACAGATACGCAGTATTTT.

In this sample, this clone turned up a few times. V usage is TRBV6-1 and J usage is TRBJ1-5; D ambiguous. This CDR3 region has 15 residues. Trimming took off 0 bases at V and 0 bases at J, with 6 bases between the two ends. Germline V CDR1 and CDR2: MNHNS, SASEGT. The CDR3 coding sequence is TGTGCCAGCAGTGAAGCGCTCGGTAGCAATCAGCCCCAGCATTTT. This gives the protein CASSEALGSNQPQHF.

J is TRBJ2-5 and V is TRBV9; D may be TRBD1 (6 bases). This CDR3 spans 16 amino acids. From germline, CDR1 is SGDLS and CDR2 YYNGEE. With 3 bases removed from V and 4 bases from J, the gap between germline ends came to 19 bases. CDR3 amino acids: CASSAGNRADGETQYF. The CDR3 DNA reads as TGTGCCAGCAGCGCGGGGAACAGGGCTGATGGAGAGACCCAGTACTTC.

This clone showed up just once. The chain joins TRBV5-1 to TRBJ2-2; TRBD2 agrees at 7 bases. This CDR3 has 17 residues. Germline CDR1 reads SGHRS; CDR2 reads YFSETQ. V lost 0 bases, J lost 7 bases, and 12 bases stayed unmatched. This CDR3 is CASSLVRGRENGGELFF. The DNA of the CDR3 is TGCGCCAGCAGCTTGGTGAGAGGGCGGGAGAATGGCGGGGAGCTGTTTTTT.

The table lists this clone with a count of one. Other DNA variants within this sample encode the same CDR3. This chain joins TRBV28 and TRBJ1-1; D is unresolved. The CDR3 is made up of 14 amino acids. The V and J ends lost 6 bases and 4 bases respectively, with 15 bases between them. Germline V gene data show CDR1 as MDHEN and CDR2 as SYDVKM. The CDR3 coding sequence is TGTGCCAGCAGCCTAGGTGGAGGCAGCACTGAAGCTTTCTTT. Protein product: CASSLGGGSTEAFF.

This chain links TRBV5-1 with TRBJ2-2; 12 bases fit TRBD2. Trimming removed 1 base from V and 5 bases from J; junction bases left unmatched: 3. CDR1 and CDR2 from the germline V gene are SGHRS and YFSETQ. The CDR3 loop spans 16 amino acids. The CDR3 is CASSLWTSGKTGELFF. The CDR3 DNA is TGCGCCAGCAGCTTGTGGACTAGCGGGAAAACCGGGGAGCTGTTTTTT. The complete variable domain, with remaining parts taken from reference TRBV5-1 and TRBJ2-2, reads KAGVTQTPRYLIKTRGQQVTLSCSPISGHRSVSWYQQTPGQGLQFLFEYFSETQRNKGNFPGRFSGRQFSNSRSEMNVSTLELGDSALYLCASSLWTSGKTGELFFGEGSRLTVL.

CDR3 nucleotide sequence: TGTGCCTGGAGTCTGACAGGCGCAGCTAATTCACCCCTCCACTTT. Amino acids: CAWSLTGAANSPLHF. V gene TRBV30 combines with J gene TRBJ1-6; the D gene is possibly TRBD1 (6 bases). This CDR3 spans 15 amino acids. Per germline, CDR1 GTSNPN and CDR2 SVGIG (reference sequence). Trimming removed 2 bases at V and 6 bases at J, with 14 bases between.

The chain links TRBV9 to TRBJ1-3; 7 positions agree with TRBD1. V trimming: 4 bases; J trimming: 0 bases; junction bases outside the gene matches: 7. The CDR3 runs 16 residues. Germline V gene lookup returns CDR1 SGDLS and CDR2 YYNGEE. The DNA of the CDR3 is TGTGCCAGCAGCCTCGGACAGGCCAGCTCTGGAAACACCATATATTTT. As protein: CASSLGQASSGNTIYF.

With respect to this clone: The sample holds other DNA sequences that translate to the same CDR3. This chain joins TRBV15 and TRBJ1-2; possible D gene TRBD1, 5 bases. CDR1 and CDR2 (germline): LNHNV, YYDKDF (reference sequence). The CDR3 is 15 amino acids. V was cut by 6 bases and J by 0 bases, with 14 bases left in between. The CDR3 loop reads CATSRTRATNYGYTF. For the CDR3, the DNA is TGTGCCACCAGTAGGACCAGGGCCACTAACTATGGCTACACCTTC.

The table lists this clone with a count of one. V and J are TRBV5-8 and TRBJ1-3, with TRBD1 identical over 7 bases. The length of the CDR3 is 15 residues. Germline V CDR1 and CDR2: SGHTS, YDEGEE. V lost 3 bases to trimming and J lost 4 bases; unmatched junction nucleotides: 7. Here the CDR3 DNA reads TGTGCCAGCAGCTCGACAGGGATTGGGGGAAACACCATATATTTT. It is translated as CASSSTGIGGNTIYF.

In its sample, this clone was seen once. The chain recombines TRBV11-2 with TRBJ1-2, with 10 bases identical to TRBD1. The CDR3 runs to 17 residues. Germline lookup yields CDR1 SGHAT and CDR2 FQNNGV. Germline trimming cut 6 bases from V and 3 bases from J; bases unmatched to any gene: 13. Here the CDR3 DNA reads TGTGCCAGCAGTCGATTTGCAAGACAGGGGGCAGACTATGGCTACACCTTC. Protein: CASSRFARQGADYGYTF.

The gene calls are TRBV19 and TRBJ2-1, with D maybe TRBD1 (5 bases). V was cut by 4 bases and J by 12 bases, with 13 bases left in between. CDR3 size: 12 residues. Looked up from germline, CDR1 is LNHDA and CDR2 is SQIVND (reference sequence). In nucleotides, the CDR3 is TGTGCCAGTAGTAAAGGGGATGACTGGCAGTTCTTC. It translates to CASSKGDDWQFF.

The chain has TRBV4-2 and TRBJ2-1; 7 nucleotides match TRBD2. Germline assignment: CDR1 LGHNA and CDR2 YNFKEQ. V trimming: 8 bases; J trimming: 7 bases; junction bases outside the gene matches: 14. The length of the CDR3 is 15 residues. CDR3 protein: CASRLREGGVNEQFF. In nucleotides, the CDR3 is TGTGCCAGCCGTCTAAGGGAGGGCGGGGTGAATGAGCAGTTCTTC.

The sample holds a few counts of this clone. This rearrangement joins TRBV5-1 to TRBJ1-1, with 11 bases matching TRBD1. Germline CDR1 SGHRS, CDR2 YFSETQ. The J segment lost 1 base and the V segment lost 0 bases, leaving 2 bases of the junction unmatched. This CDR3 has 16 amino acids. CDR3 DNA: TGCGCCAGCAGCTTGGACGGGACAGGGGGGAACACTGAAGCTTTCTTT. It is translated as CASSLDGTGGNTEAFF.

This chain's CDR3 is CASSFLGQGRGREAQYF. Written as DNA, the CDR3 is TGTGCCAGCAGTTTTTTAGGACAGGGACGGGGAAGGGAGGCCCAGTACTTC. The rearrangement links TRBV27 to TRBJ2-5; 8 bases agree with TRBD1. This CDR3 region has 17 residues. In germline, CDR1 is MNHEY, CDR2 SMNVEV (reference sequence). V trimming: 3 bases; J trimming: 9 bases; junction bases outside the gene matches: 18.

DNA for the CDR3: TGCAGCGTTGACGGAGGGGTGCATGGCTACACCTTC. Its translation is CSVDGGVHGYTF. The rearrangement uses TRBV29-1 and TRBJ1-2; the D gene is possibly TRBD1 (5 bases). The germline gives CDR1 SQVTM, CDR2 ANQGSEA. The CDR3 runs 12 residues. Trimming left V 3 bases short and J 6 bases short, with 11 bases between.

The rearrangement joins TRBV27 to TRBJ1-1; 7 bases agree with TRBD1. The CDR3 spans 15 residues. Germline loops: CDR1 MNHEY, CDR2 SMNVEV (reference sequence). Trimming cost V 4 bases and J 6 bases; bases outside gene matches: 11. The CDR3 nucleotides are TGTGCCAGCAGTTCAGACAGGGTAAGGGGCGCTGAAGCTTTCTTT. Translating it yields CASSSDRVRGAEAFF.

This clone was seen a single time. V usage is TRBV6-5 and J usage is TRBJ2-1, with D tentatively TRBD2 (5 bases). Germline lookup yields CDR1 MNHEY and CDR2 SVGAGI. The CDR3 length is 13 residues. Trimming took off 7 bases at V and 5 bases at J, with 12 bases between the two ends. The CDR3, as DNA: TGTGCCAGCACCCGGGGTGGGGACAATGAGCAGTTCTTC. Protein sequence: CASTRGGDNEQFF.

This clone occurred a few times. The CDR3 spells CASSQGETPPQHF. The CDR3 DNA sequence: TGCGCCAGCAGCCAAGGAGAGACTCCGCCCCAGCATTTT. The chain has TRBV4-1 and TRBJ1-5; no definite D call. The CDR3 extends over 13 amino acids. Germline CDR1 and CDR2: MGHRA and YSYEKL. V was trimmed by 1 base and J by 9 bases, leaving 10 bases between them.

The DNA for the CDR3 is TGTGCCAGCAGTCCGCGCGGGGAAGGAGATCAGCCCCAGCATTTT. Protein sequence: CASSPRGEGDQPQHF. V is TRBV28 and J is TRBJ1-5; D is unresolved. The CDR3 runs 15 residues. Deletions cut 5 bases from V and 5 bases from J, with 16 bases between. Germline CDR1 MDHEN, CDR2 SYDVKM.

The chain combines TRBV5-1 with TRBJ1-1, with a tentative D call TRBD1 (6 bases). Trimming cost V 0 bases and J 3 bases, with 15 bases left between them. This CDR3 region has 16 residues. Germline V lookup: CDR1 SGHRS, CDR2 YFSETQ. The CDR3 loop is CASSLDLGAWDTEAFF. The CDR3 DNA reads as TGCGCCAGCAGCTTGGATCTGGGGGCCTGGGACACTGAAGCTTTCTTT.

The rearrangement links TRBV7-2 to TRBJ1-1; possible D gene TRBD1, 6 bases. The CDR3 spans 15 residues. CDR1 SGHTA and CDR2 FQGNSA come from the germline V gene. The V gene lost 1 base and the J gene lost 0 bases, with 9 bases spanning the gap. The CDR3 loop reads CASSLDQGMNTEAFF. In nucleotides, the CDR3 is TGTGCCAGCAGCTTAGATCAGGGGATGAACACTGAAGCTTTCTTT.

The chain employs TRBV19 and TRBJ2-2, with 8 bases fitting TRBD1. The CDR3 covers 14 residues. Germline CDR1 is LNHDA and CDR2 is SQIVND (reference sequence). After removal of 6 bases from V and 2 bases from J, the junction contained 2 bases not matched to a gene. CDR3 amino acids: CASSGQGNTGELFF. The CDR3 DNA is TGTGCCAGTAGCGGACAGGGAAACACCGGGGAGCTGTTTTTT. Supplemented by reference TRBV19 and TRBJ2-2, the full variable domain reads DGGITQSPKYLFRKEGQNVTLSCEQNLNHDAMYWYRQDPGQGLRLIYYSQIVNDFQKGDIAEGYSVSREKKESFPLTVTSAQKNPTAFYLCASSGQGNTGELFFGEGSRLTVL.

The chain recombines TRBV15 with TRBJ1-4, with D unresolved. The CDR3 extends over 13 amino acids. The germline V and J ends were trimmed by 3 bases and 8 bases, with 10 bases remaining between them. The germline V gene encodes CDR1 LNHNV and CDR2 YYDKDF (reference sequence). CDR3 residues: CATSSVLREKLFF. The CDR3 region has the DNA TGTGCCACCAGCAGTGTCCTCCGGGAAAAACTGTTTTTT.

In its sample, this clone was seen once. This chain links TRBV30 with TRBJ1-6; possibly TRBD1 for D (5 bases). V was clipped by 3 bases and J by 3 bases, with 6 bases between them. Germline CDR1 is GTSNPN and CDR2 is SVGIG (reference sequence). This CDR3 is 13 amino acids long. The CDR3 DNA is TGTGCCTGGAGGACAGTCTATAATTCACCCCTCCACTTT. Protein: CAWRTVYNSPLHF.

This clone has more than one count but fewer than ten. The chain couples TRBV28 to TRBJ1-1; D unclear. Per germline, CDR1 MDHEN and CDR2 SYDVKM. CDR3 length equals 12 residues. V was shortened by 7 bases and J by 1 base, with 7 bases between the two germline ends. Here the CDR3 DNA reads TGTGCCAGCAACCCGAGGAACACTGAAGCTTTCTTT. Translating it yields CASNPRNTEAFF.

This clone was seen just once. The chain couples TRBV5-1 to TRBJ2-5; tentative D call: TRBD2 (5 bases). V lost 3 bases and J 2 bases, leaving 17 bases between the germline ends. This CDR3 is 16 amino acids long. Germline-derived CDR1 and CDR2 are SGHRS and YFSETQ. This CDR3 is CASSSFLGAGQETQYF. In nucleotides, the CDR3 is TGCGCCAGCAGCTCTTTTTTGGGCGCGGGTCAAGAGACCCAGTACTTC.

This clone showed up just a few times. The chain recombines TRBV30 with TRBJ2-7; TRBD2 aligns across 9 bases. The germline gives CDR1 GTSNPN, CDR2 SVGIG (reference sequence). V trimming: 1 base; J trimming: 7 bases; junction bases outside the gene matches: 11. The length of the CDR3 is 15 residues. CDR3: CAWSGVAGVPVEQYF. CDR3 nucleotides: TGTGCCTGGAGTGGGGTAGCGGGAGTACCAGTGGAGCAGTACTTC.

CDR3 loop: CASSQLSAASGSWYEQYF. Written as DNA, the CDR3 is TGTGCCAGCAGCCAACTAAGTGCGGCTAGCGGGAGTTGGTACGAGCAGTACTTC. The chain carries TRBV4-2 and TRBJ2-7; 10 bases match TRBD2. J gave up 4 bases and V 2 bases, and 14 bases lay outside the gene matches. The CDR3 has 18 amino acids. CDR1 LGHNA and CDR2 YNFKEQ come from the germline V gene.

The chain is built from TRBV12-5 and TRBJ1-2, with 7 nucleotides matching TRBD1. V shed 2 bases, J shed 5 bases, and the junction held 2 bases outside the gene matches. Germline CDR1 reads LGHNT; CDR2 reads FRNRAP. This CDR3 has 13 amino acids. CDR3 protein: CASGLPQGYGYTF. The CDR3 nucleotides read TGTGCTAGTGGTTTGCCACAGGGGTATGGCTACACCTTC.